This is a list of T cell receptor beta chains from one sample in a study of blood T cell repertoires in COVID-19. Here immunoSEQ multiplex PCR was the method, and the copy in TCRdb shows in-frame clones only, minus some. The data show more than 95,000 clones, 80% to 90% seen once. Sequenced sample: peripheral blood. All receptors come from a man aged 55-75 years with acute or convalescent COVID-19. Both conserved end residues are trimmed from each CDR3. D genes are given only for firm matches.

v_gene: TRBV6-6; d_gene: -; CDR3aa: ASSRHRGDNQPQH
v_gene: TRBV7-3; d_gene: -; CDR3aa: ASSLSSGSYEQY
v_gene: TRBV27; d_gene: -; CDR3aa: ASSLLLTGQTPYNEQF
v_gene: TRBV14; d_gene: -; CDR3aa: ASSQSSGSPRLGDEQF
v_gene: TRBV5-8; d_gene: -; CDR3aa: ASSLGRNYGYT
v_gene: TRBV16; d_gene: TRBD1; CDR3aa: ASSQTRDSGYTEAF
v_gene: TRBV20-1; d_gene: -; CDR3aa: SASGVGGGYNEQF
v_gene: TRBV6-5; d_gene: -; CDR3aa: ASSPTDYGYT
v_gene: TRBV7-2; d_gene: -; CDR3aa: ASSSTISVTYGYT
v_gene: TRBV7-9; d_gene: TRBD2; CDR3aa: ASSPGGGPTYEQY
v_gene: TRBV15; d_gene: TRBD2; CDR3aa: ATSRDMTSLEQY
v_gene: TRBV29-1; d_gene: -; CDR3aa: SVEAARSTDTQY
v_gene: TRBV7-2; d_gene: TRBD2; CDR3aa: ASSFGTITDTQY
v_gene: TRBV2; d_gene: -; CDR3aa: ASRRGSTDYEQY
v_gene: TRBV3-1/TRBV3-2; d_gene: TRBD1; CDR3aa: ASSHQTGGRQPQH
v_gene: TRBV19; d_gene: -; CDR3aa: ASSEGGRATEAF
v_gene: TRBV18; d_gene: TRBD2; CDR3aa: ASSYAGGDYNEQF
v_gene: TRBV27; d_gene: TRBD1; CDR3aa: ASSFAPGQTPYEQY
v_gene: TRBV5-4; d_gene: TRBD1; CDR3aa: ASGGQRGDYGYT
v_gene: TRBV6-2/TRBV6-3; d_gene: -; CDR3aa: ASSYSPSDQETQY
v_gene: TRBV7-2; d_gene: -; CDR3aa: ASSLLGSYNEQF
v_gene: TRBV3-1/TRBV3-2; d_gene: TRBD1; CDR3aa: ASSQVGKGANTEAF
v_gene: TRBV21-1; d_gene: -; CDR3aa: ASSIPTGTSRTETQY
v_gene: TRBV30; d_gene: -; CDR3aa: AWSNGGFTEAF
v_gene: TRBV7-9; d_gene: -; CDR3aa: ASSFLANEQY
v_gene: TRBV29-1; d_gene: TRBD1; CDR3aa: SGGQGESTDTQY
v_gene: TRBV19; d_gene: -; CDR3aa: ASSMGTGYEQY
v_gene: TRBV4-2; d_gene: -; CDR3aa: ASSQSQILNYGYT
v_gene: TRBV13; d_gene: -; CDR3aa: ASSLDSSSGNTIY
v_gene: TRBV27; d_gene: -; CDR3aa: ASSLWGGQPQH
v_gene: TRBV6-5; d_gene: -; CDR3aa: ASSPLVDSAEAF
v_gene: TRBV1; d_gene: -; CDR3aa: TSSHPFSGLPTDTQY
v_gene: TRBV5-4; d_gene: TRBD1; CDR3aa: ASRSDRAEAF
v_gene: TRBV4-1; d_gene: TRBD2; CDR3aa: ASSQEGLAGEETQY
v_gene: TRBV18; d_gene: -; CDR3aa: ASSFTEQETQY
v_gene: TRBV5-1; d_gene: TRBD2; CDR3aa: ASSLGSGGAREQF